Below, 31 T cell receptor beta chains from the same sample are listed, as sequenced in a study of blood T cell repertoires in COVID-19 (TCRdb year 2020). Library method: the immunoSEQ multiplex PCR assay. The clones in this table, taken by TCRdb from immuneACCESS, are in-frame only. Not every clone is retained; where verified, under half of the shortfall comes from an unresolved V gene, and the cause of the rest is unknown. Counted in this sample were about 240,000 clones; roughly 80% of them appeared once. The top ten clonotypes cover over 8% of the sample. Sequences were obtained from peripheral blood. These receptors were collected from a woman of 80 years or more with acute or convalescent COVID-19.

Here the CDR3 reads CASSLGLFGYTF. The CDR3 nucleotides are TGTGCCAGCAGTTTAGGTCTCTTCGGCTACACCTTC. The chain recombines TRBV12-3 or TRBV12-4 with TRBJ1-2, with D unresolved. This CDR3 is built from 12 residues. The V and J ends lost 1 base and 8 bases respectively, with 8 bases between them.

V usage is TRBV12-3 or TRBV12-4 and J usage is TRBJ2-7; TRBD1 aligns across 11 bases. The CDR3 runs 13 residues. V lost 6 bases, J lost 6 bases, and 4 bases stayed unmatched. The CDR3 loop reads CASSRGTGGEQYF. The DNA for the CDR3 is TGTGCCAGCAGCCGAGGGACAGGGGGCGAGCAGTACTTC.

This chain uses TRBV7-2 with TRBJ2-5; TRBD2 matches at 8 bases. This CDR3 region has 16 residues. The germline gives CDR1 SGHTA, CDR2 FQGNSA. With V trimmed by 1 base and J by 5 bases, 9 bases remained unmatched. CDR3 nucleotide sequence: TGTGCCAGCAGCTTAGGATCGTCGACGGGGGGGGAGACCCAGTACTTC. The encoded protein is CASSLGSSTGGETQYF.

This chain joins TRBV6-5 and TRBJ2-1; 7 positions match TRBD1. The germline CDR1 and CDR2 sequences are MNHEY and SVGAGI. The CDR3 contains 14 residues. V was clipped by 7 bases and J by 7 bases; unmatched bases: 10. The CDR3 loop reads CASTPNYRGNEQFF. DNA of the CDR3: TGTGCCAGCACTCCTAACTACAGGGGAAATGAGCAGTTCTTC.

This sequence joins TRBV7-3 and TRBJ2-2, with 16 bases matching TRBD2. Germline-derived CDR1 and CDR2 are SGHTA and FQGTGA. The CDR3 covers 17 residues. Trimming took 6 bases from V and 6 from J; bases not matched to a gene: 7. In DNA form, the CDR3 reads TGTGCCAGCAGTTCCGGGACTAGCGGGGGGGCCTCCGGGGAGCTGTTTTTT. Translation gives CASSSGTSGGASGELFF.

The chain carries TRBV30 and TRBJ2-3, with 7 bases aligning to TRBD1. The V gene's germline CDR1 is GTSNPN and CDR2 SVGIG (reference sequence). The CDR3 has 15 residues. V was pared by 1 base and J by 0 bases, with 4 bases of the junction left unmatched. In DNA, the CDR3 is TGTGCCTGGAGTGGACAGGGCACTAGCACAGATACGCAGTATTTT. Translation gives CAWSGQGTSTDTQYF.

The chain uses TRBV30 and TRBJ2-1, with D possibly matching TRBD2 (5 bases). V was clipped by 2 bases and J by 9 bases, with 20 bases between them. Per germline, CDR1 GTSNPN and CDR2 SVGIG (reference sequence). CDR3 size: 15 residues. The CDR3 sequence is CAWSPGLESQSEQFF. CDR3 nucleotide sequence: TGTGCCTGGAGTCCGGGGTTAGAATCCCAGAGTGAGCAGTTCTTC.

CDR3 DNA sequence: TGTGCCAGCAGCCCGGCAGTTGGGACATCCACCTACGAGCAGTACTTC. This translates into CASSPAVGTSTYEQYF. V gene TRBV7-6 combines with J gene TRBJ2-7; possible D gene TRBD1, 6 bases. The CDR3 sequence is 16 residues long. Germline CDR1 SGHVS, CDR2 FNYEAQ. The ends were cut back, 5 bases at V and 2 bases at J, with 19 bases in the middle.

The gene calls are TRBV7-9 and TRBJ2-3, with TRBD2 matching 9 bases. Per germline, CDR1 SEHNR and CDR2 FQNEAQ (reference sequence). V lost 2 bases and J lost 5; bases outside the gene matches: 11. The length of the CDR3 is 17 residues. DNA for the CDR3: TGTGCCAGCAGCTTATCCCCCGGCGGGGGGGCCGGAGATACGCAGTATTTT. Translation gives CASSLSPGGGAGDTQYF.

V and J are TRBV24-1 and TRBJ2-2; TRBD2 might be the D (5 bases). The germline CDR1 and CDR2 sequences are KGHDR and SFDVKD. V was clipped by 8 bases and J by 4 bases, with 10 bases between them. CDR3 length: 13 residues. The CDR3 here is CATTGSSTGELFF. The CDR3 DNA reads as TGTGCCACCACGGGGTCGAGCACCGGGGAGCTGTTTTTT.

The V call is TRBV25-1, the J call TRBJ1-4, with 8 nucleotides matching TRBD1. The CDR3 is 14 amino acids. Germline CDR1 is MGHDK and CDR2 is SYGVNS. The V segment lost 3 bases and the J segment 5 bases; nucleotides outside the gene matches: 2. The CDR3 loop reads CASSDSGGNEKLFF. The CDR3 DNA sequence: TGTGCCAGCAGTGATTCAGGGGGCAATGAAAAACTGTTTTTT.

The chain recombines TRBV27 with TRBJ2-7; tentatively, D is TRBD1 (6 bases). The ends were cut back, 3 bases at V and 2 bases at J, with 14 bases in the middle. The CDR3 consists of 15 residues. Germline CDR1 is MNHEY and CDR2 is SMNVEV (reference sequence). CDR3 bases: TGTGCCAGCAGTTTGGGAGACAGGACGACCTACGAGCAGTACTTC. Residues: CASSLGDRTTYEQYF.

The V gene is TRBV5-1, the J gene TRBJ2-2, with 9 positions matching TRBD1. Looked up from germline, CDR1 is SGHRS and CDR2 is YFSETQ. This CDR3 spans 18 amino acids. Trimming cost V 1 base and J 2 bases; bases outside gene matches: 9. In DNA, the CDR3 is TGCGCCAGCAGCTTGAACAGACCGGGACAGGGTAACACCGGGGAGCTGTTTTTT. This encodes CASSLNRPGQGNTGELFF.

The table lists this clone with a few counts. The CDR3 DNA follows: TGTGCCACCAGTGACCGAACGGGGGGACCTTTCCGCACAGATACGCAGTATTTT. Translation gives CATSDRTGGPFRTDTQYF. The chain couples TRBV24-1 to TRBJ2-3, with 7 bases fitting TRBD2. Germline CDR1 is KGHDR and CDR2 is SFDVKD. J lost 1 base, V lost 4 bases, and 13 bases had no gene match. The CDR3 spans 18 residues.

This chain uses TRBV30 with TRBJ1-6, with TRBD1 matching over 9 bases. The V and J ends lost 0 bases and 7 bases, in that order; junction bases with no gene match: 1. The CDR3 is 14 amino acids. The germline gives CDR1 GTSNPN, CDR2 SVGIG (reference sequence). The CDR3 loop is CAWSVGTGNSPLHF. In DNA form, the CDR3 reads TGTGCCTGGAGTGTCGGGACAGGGAATTCACCCCTCCACTTT.

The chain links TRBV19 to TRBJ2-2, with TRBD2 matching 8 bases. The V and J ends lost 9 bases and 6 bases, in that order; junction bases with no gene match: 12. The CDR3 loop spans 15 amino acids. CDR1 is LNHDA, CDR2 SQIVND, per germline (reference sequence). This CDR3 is CASRGGASPPGELFF. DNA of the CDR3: TGTGCCAGCCGGGGGGGGGCTTCTCCCCCCGGGGAGCTGTTTTTT.

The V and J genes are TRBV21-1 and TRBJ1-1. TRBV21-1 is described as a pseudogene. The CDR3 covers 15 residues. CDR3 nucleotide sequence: TGTGCCAGCAGCAAAGTCGGGGGGCGGCGTACTGAAGCTTTCTTT. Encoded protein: CASSKVGGRRTEAFF.

The CDR3 DNA reads TGTGCCAGCAGCTTTGAGAGACAGCGTAGCAATCAGCCCCAGCATTTT. This codes for CASSFERQRSNQPQHF. This chain uses TRBV7-4 with TRBJ1-5; D may be TRBD1 (5 bases). The CDR3 is 16 residues long. Germline V gene data show CDR1 as SGHVT and CDR2 as SQSDAQ. Trimming pared 3 bases from V and 0 bases from J, leaving 12 bases between.

CDR3: CASSYGWGPITYGYTF. In DNA, the CDR3 is TGTGCCAGCAGTTACGGGTGGGGCCCCATAACGTATGGCTACACCTTC. This chain joins TRBV6-5 and TRBJ1-2, with a possible D match to TRBD1 (5 bases). V gave up 2 bases and J gave up 5 bases, with 18 bases separating them. CDR1 is MNHEY, CDR2 SVGAGI, per germline. The CDR3 loop spans 16 amino acids.

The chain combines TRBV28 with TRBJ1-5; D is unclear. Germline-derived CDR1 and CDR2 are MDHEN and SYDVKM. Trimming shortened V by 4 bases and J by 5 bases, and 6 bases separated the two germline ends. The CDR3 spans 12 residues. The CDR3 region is CASSSFHQPQHF. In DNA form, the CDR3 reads TGTGCCAGCAGTTCCTTCCATCAGCCCCAGCATTTT.

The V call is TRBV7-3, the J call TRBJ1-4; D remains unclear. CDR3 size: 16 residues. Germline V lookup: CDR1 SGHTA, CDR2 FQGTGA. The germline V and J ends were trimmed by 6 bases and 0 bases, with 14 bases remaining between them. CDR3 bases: TGTGCCAGCAGTGGTTCGGGAAATGCAACTAATGAAAAACTGTTTTTT. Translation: CASSGSGNATNEKLFF. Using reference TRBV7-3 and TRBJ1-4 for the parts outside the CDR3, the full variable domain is GAGVSQTPSNKVTEKGKYVELRCDPISGHTALYWYRQSLGQGPEFLIYFQGTGAADDSGLPNDRFFAVRPEGSVSTLKIQRTERGDSAVYLCASSGSGNATNEKLFFGSGTQLSVL.

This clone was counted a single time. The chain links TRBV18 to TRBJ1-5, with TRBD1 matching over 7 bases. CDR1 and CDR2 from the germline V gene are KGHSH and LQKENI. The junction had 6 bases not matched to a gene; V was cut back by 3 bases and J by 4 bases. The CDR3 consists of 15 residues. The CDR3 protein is CASSPGQQANQPQHF. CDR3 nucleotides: TGTGCCAGCTCACCGGGACAGCAAGCAAATCAGCCCCAGCATTTT. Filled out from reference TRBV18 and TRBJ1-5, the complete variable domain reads NAGVMQNPRHLVRRRGQEARLRCSPMKGHSHVYWYRQLPEEGLKFMVYLQKENIIDESGMPKERFSAEFPKEGPSILRIQQVVRGDSAAYFCASSPGQQANQPQHFGDGTRLSIL.

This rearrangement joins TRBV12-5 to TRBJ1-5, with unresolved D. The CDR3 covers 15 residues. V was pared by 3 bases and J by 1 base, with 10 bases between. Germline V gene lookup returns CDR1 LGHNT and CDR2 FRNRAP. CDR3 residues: CASGFLPGSNQPQHF. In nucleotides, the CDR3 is TGTGCTAGTGGTTTCCTTCCGGGGAGCAATCAGCCCCAGCATTTT.

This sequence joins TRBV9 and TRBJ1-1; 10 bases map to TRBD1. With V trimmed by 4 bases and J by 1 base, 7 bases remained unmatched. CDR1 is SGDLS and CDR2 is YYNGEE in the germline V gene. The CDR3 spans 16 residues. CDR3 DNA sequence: TGTGCCAGCAGCACCGACAGGGGGCGCGAGAACACTGAAGCTTTCTTT. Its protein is CASSTDRGRENTEAFF.

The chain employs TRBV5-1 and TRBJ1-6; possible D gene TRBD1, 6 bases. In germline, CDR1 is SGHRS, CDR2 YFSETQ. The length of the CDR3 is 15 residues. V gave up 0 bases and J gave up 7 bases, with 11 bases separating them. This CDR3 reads CASSLGGHLNSPLHF. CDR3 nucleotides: TGCGCCAGCAGCTTGGGGGGGCACCTCAATTCACCCCTCCACTTT.

CDR3 DNA: TGTGCCAGCAGCTTGGGGGCCCTGAACACTGAAGCTTTCTTT. It translates to CASSLGALNTEAFF. V and J are TRBV5-5 and TRBJ1-1; D is unresolved. V lost 0 bases to trimming and J lost 0 bases, with 6 bases between them. Germline V gene data show CDR1 as SGHKS and CDR2 as YYEKEE (reference sequence). The CDR3 extends over 14 amino acids.

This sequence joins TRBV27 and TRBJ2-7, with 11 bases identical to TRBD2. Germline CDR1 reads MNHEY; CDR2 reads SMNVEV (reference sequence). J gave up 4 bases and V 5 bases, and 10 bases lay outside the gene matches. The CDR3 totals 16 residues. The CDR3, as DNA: TGTGCCAGCAGTCTCCATAGCGGGGGGGCTGTTTACGAGCAGTACTTC. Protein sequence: CASSLHSGGAVYEQYF.

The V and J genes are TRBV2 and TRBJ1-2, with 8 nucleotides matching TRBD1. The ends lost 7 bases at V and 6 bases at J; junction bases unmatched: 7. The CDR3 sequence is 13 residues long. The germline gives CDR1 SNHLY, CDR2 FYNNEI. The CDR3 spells CASMGQAFHGYTF. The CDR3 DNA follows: TGTGCCAGCATGGGACAGGCCTTCCATGGCTACACCTTC. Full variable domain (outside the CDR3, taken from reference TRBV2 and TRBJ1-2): EPEVTQTPSHQVTQMGQEVILRCVPISNHLYFYWYRQILGQKVEFLVSFYNNEISEKSEIFDDQFSVERPDGSNFTLKIRSTKLEDSAMYFCASMGQAFHGYTFGSGTRLTVV.

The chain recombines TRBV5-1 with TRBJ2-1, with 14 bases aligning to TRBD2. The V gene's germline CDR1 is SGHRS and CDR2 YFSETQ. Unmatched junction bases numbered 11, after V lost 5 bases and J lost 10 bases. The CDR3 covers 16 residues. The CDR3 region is CASSVMTSGGAGEQFF. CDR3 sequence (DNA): TGCGCCAGCAGTGTGATGACTAGCGGGGGGGCCGGGGAGCAGTTCTTC.

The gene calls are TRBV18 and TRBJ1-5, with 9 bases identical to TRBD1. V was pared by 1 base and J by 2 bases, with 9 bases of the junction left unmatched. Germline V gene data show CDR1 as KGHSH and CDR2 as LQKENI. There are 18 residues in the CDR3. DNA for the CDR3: TGTGCCAGCTCACCACGAGGGACAGGGCCTGATGGCAATCAGCCCCAGCATTTT. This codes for CASSPRGTGPDGNQPQHF.

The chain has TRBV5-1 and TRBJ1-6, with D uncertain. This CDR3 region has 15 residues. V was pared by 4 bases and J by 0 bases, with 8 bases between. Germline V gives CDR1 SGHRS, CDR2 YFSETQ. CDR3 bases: TGCGCCAGCAGCCCGGAGGACTCCTATAATTCACCCCTCCACTTT. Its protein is CASSPEDSYNSPLHF.